Below are 6 T cell receptor beta chains sequenced from a single sample in a study of cytomegalovirus exposure and HLA in healthy donors. Researchers ran the PCR with 60 Vbeta and 13 Jbeta primers. The method was immunoSEQ multiplex PCR; TCRdb's version includes in-frame clones alone and lacks a portion of them. Of roughly 100,000 clones in the sample, around 79% were seen once. The source material was PBMCs. These receptor sequences come from a middle-aged woman in good health and CMV-seronegative.

The CDR3: CASSPASGGMSYEQYF. Here the CDR3 DNA reads TGTGCCAGCAGCCCGGCTAGCGGGGGTATGTCCTACGAGCAGTACTTC. This sequence joins TRBV9 and TRBJ2-5; 10 bases line up with TRBD2. The J call may be in error: the DNA end matches TRBJ2-7 better. CDR1 is SGDLS, CDR2 YYNGEE, per germline. The CDR3 contains 16 residues.

This clone showed up just a few times. The rearrangement links TRBV2 to TRBJ1-2, with 8 positions matching TRBD1. The V gene end was trimmed by 2 bases and the J gene end by 2 bases; junction bases not matched to a gene: 4. The CDR3 loop spans 15 amino acids. Looked up from germline, CDR1 is SNHLY and CDR2 is FYNNEI. Here the CDR3 reads CASSEWTGRNYGYTF. The CDR3 DNA follows: TGTGCCAGCAGTGAATGGACAGGGCGGAACTATGGCTACACCTTC.

This chain connects TRBV6-1 to TRBJ2-3; TRBD2 matches at 7 bases. The V gene's germline CDR1 is MNHNS and CDR2 SASEGT. The CDR3 spans 14 residues. The V and J ends lost 5 bases and 5 bases, in that order; junction bases with no gene match: 7. The CDR3 loop is CASSWREWVDTQYF. CDR3 nucleotides: TGTGCCAGCAGTTGGCGGGAGTGGGTAGATACGCAGTATTTT.

This clone was seen only a few times. J is TRBJ2-3 and V is TRBV27; 8 bases are shared with TRBD2. Germline trimming cut 4 bases from V and 9 bases from J; bases unmatched to any gene: 6. The CDR3 has 13 amino acids. Germline loops: CDR1 MNHEY, CDR2 SMNVEV (reference sequence). CDR3 DNA sequence: TGTGCCAGCAGTTATCTAGCGGGCTCGACGCAGTATTTT. Encoded protein: CASSYLAGSTQYF.

V is TRBV19 and J is TRBJ2-1; 16 bases agree with TRBD2. V trimming: 5 bases; J trimming: 0 bases; junction bases outside the gene matches: 7. CDR1 and CDR2 from the germline V gene are LNHDA and SQIVND (reference sequence). The CDR3 is 19 residues long. The CDR3 coding sequence is TGTGCCAGTAGTCCCGGGACTAGCGGGAGGGCTAGCTCCTACAATGAGCAGTTCTTC. This sequence encodes CASSPGTSGRASSYNEQFF.

The chain has TRBV30 and TRBJ1-1; D ambiguous. This CDR3 spans 13 amino acids. Germline-derived CDR1 and CDR2 are GTSNPN and SVGIG (reference sequence). Trimming stripped 2 bases from V and 2 bases from J, with 9 bases between. The CDR3 nucleotides read TGTGCCTGGAGTCTGGCGGTTAACACTGAAGCTTTCTTT. It specifies CAWSLAVNTEAFF. Using reference TRBV30 and TRBJ1-1 for the parts outside the CDR3, the full variable domain is SQTIHQWPATLVQPVGSPLSLECTVEGTSNPNLYWYRQAAGRGLQLLFYSVGIGQISSEVPQNLSASRPQDRQFILSSKKLLLSDSGFYLCAWSLAVNTEAFFGQGTRLTVV.